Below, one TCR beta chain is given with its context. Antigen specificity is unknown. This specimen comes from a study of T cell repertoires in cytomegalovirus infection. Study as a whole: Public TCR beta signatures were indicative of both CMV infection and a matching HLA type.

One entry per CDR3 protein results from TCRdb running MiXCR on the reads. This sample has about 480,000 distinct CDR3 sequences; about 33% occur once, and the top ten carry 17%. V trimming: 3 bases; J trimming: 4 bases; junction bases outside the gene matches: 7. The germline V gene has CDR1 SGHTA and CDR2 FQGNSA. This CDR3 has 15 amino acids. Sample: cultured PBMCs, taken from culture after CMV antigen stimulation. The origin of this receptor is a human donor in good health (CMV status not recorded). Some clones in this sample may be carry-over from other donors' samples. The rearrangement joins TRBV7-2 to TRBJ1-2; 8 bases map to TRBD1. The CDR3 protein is CASSFGGQAVYGYTF. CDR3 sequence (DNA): TGTGCCAGCAGCTTTGGGGGACAGGCAGTCTATGGCTACACCTTC.